There are a few counts of the clone carrying this T cell receptor beta chain. Per the original methods: Amplification of reference gene primers was used by the study to estimate nucleated cell counts. Profiled with immunoSEQ multiplex PCR; TCRdb holds only in-frame clones, not every one. The V and J calls and clone size are taken from that table; D and trimming were inferred from the DNA. The table has some 89,000 clones, over 85% seen once. The sample is drawn from a study of blood T cell repertoires in COVID-19. Looking at the study overall: The United States, Italy and Spain provided the acute and convalescent COVID-19 samples.

Trimming stripped 5 bases from V and 5 bases from J, with 12 bases between. Germline CDR1 and CDR2: LNHDA and SQIVND (reference sequence). The CDR3 loop spans 13 amino acids. The chain recombines TRBV19 with TRBJ1-1; D gene ambiguous. The receptor was isolated from a man aged 50-59 years with acute or convalescent COVID-19. The sample consisted of peripheral blood. The CDR3 region has the DNA TGTGCCAGTAGTGGTTGGCAGGATACTGAAGCTTTCTTT. Protein product: CASSGWQDTEAFF. The variable domain in full, with the rest retrieved from reference TRBV19 and TRBJ1-1, is DGGITQSPKYLFRKEGQNVTLSCEQNLNHDAMYWYRQDPGQGLRLIYYSQIVNDFQKGDIAEGYSVSREKKESFPLTVTSAQKNPTAFYLCASSGWQDTEAFFGQGTRLTVV.